A selection of T cell receptor beta chains follows, all from one sample in a study of T-cell memory formation after mild COVID-19. TCRdb ran MiXCR on the 5' RACE reads and lists one entry per CDR3 protein. The sample comprises some 150,000 distinct CDR3 sequences, roughly a fifth of which are singletons, and over 2% rests with the top ten. Sequencing was carried out using PBMCs or a T cell subset sorted from them (not recorded which). These receptors came from an adult woman who had mild COVID-19 (a few samples of this study predate the infection). Cell type and time point are not known. The CDR3 runs from the conserved cysteine through the conserved F or W. D genes are given only for firm matches. For some rows the clone size is stated as once, few or many, or as a class when expanded; others skip it.

V: TRBV24-1; J: TRBJ2-7; D: NA; size: few; length: 15; CDR3: CATSDPRTATGEQYF; DNA: TGTGCCACCAGTGATCCCCGGACGGCGACGGGCGAGCAGTACTTC
V: TRBV11-2; J: TRBJ2-1; D: NA; size: NA; length: 13; CDR3: CASSLEANNEQFF; DNA: TGTGCCAGCAGCTTAGAAGCTAACAATGAGCAGTTCTTC
V: TRBV11-2; J: TRBJ2-7; D: NA; size: NA; length: 15; CDR3: CASRGRATPLYEQYF; DNA: TGTGCCAGCCGCGGCCGGGCAACCCCTCTCTACGAGCAGTACTTC
V: TRBV4-3; J: TRBJ2-1; D: TRBD2; size: NA; length: 16; CDR3: CASRRLGGTSSDEQFF; DNA: TGCGCCAGCAGGCGTTTAGGCGGGACTAGTTCGGATGAGCAGTTCTTC
V: TRBV6-1; J: TRBJ2-7; D: NA; size: NA; length: 14; CDR3: CASGLGQLKYEQYF; DNA: TGTGCCAGCGGACTCGGACAGCTCAAGTACGAGCAGTACTTC
V: TRBV20-1; J: TRBJ2-7; D: TRBD2; size: NA; length: 14; CDR3: CSAVSGRVVKEQYF; DNA: TGCAGTGCCGTTAGCGGGAGGGTGGTGAAGGAACAGTACTTC
V: TRBV5-1; J: TRBJ2-3; D: NA; size: many; length: 14; CDR3: CASSHRDNTDTQYF; DNA: TGCGCCAGCAGCCACCGGGACAACACAGATACGCAGTATTTT
V: TRBV24-1; J: TRBJ2-7; D: TRBD1; size: few; length: 21; CDR3: CATSDYHSSGTGGAGSYEQYF; DNA: TGTGCCACCAGTGATTACCACTCCTCCGGGACAGGGGGCGCGGGCTCCTACGAGCAGTACTTC
V: TRBV7-3; J: TRBJ2-3; D: TRBD2; size: many; length: 16; CDR3: CASSPGLTRSTDTQYF; DNA: TGTGCCAGCAGCCCGGGACTAACCAGAAGCACAGATACGCAGTATTTT
V: TRBV7-9; J: TRBJ1-1; D: NA; size: NA; length: 11; CDR3: CASSLEKGAFF; DNA: TGTGCCAGCAGCTTGGAGAAAGGGGCTTTCTTT
V: TRBV5-6; J: TRBJ1-2; D: TRBD1; size: NA; length: 14; CDR3: CASTGTGLIYGYTF; DNA: TGTGCCAGCACCGGGACAGGATTGATCTATGGCTACACCTTC
V: TRBV4-2; J: TRBJ2-1; D: NA; size: few; length: 16; CDR3: CASSQAFGDYYNEQFF; DNA: TGTGCCAGCAGCCAAGCCTTTGGCGACTACTACAATGAGCAGTTCTTC
V: TRBV9; J: TRBJ2-3; D: NA; size: few; length: 15; CDR3: CASSLEAGKADTQYF; DNA: TGTGCCAGCAGCCTTGAGGCAGGGAAGGCAGATACGCAGTATTTT
V: TRBV5-1; J: TRBJ2-2; D: TRBD2; size: NA; length: 14; CDR3: CATRDYLNTGELFF; DNA: TGCGCCACCCGGGACTACCTTAACACCGGGGAGCTGTTTTTT
V: TRBV7-8; J: TRBJ1-2; D: TRBD1; size: NA; length: 18; CDR3: CASINGKIRDRGNYGYTF; DNA: TGTGCCAGCATTAACGGAAAAATCCGGGACAGGGGAAACTATGGCTACACCTTC
V: TRBV7-6; J: TRBJ2-7; D: NA; size: NA; length: 15; CDR3: CASSGGAAVPYEQYF; DNA: TGTGCCAGCAGCGGTGGCGCAGCCGTACCCTACGAGCAGTACTTC
V: TRBV7-2; J: TRBJ1-1; D: NA; size: NA; length: 12; CDR3: CASSLTGTQAFF; DNA: TGTGCCAGCAGCTTAACCGGGACACAAGCTTTCTTT
V: TRBV20-1; J: TRBJ2-3; D: NA; size: NA; length: 14; CDR3: CSARGWSSTDTQYF; DNA: TGCAGTGCTAGGGGTTGGTCTAGCACAGATACGCAGTATTTT
V: TRBV24-1; J: TRBJ2-5; D: NA; size: few; length: 12; CDR3: CATSGFGETQYF; DNA: TGTGCCACCAGTGGGTTTGGGGAGACCCAGTACTTC
V: TRBV7-3; J: TRBJ2-7; D: NA; size: few; length: 14; CDR3: CASSLMGFPYEQYF; DNA: TGTGCCAGCAGCTTAATGGGGTTTCCCTACGAGCAGTACTTC
V: TRBV7-9; J: TRBJ2-3; D: TRBD2; size: NA; length: 16; CDR3: CASSPGLAGLTYTQYF; DNA: TGTGCCAGCAGCCCTGGACTAGCGGGTCTAACCTATACGCAGTATTTT
V: TRBV4-1; J: TRBJ2-2; D: TRBD1; size: NA; length: 16; CDR3: CASSLRGTGDTGELFF; DNA: TGCGCCAGCAGCCTGAGGGGGACAGGGGACACCGGGGAGCTGTTTTTT
V: TRBV5-1; J: TRBJ2-1; D: NA; size: few; length: 14; CDR3: CASSLVSGIDEQFF; DNA: TGCGCCAGCAGCTTGGTATCGGGAATCGATGAGCAGTTCTTC
V: TRBV7-9; J: TRBJ2-5; D: NA; size: many; length: 15; CDR3: CASSFQRNSQETQYF; DNA: TGTGCCAGCAGCTTCCAGAGGAATTCGCAAGAGACCCAGTACTTC
V: TRBV27; J: TRBJ2-3; D: NA; size: NA; length: 16; CDR3: CASSPTPLARPDTQYF; DNA: TGTGCCAGCAGTCCCACCCCGTTAGCGAGGCCAGATACGCAGTATTTT
V: TRBV27; J: TRBJ1-1; D: NA; size: many; length: 13; CDR3: CASSLRGSTEAFF; DNA: TGTGCCAGCAGTTTAAGGGGGTCCACTGAAGCTTTCTTT
V: TRBV5-1; J: TRBJ2-3; D: TRBD2; size: NA; length: 16; CDR3: CASSLGGSGGTDTQYF; DNA: TGCGCCAGCAGCTTGGGTGGTAGCGGGGGCACAGATACGCAGTATTTT
V: TRBV12-3/TRBV12-4; J: TRBJ2-7; D: NA; size: NA; length: 12; CDR3: CASSSWEYEQYF; DNA: TGTGCCAGCAGTTCGTGGGAGTACGAGCAGTACTTC
V: TRBV30; J: TRBJ2-1; D: TRBD2; size: few; length: 13; CDR3: CAWSPSGSNEQFF; DNA: TGTGCCTGGAGTCCTAGCGGGAGTAATGAGCAGTTCTTC
V: TRBV12-3/TRBV12-4; J: TRBJ2-5; D: NA; size: many; length: 11; CDR3: CASSFSETQYF; DNA: TGTGCCAGCAGTTTTTCAGAGACCCAGTACTTC
V: TRBV21-1; J: TRBJ2-7; D: NA; size: NA; length: 19; CDR3: CASIYEGQGRTQGSYEQYF; DNA: TGTGCCAGCATTTACGAAGGACAGGGGCGGACCCAGGGGTCCTACGAGCAGTACTTC
V: TRBV10-3; J: TRBJ1-6; D: NA; size: few; length: 14; CDR3: CAISEGVIGSPLHF; DNA: TGTGCCATCAGTGAAGGGGTGATTGGTTCACCCCTCCACTTT
V: TRBV20-1; J: TRBJ1-2; D: TRBD1; size: NA; length: 13; CDR3: CSAPGGGFYGYTF; DNA: TGCAGTGCTCCAGGGGGCGGCTTCTATGGCTACACCTTC
V: TRBV6-2/TRBV6-3; J: TRBJ2-5; D: TRBD2; size: few; length: 15; CDR3: CASRLAAGPQETQYF; DNA: TGTGCCAGCAGACTAGCGGCGGGCCCCCAAGAGACCCAGTACTTC
V: TRBV18; J: TRBJ2-2; D: NA; size: many; length: 12; CDR3: CASSLATGELFF; DNA: TGTGCCAGCTCACTAGCGACCGGGGAGCTGTTTTTT
V: TRBV20-1; J: TRBJ2-3; D: TRBD2; size: many; length: 16; CDR3: CSARGELAVSTDTQYF; DNA: TGCAGTGCTAGAGGGGAACTAGCGGTTAGCACAGATACGCAGTATTTT
V: TRBV12-3/TRBV12-4; J: TRBJ2-7; D: NA; size: few; length: 12; CDR3: CASSSVPLEQYF; DNA: TGTGCCAGCAGTTCTGTCCCCCTCGAGCAGTACTTC
V: TRBV6-1; J: TRBJ2-5; D: NA; size: NA; length: 14; CDR3: CASSVGHVQETQYF; DNA: TGTGCCAGCAGTGTGGGACACGTCCAAGAGACCCAGTACTTC
V: TRBV7-9; J: TRBJ1-2; D: NA; size: NA; length: 13; CDR3: CASSLDSYYGYTF; DNA: TGTGCCAGCAGCTTAGACAGCTACTATGGCTACACCTTC
V: TRBV5-6; J: TRBJ2-5; D: TRBD2; size: NA; length: 15; CDR3: CASSRPGGFQETQYF; DNA: TGTGCCAGCAGCCGACCGGGGGGTTTCCAAGAGACCCAGTACTTC
V: TRBV11-2; J: TRBJ2-3; D: NA; size: few; length: 14; CDR3: CASRKGSTTDTQYF; DNA: TGTGCCAGCAGAAAGGGCTCGACCACAGATACGCAGTATTTT
V: TRBV7-2; J: TRBJ2-3; D: TRBD2; size: NA; length: 18; CDR3: CASRLGLAGWSSTDTQYF; DNA: TGTGCCAGCAGATTAGGACTAGCGGGGTGGTCTAGCACAGATACGCAGTATTTT
V: TRBV20-1; J: TRBJ2-5; D: TRBD1; size: NA; length: 15; CDR3: CSAREDRGVSETQYF; DNA: TGCAGTGCTAGGGAGGACAGGGGAGTGTCGGAGACCCAGTACTTC
V: TRBV7-8; J: TRBJ2-7; D: NA; size: NA; length: 15; CDR3: CASRGPRYRAYEQYF; DNA: TGTGCCAGCAGGGGCCCTAGATACAGGGCCTACGAGCAGTACTTC
V: TRBV25-1; J: TRBJ2-3; D: TRBD2; size: few; length: 17; CDR3: CASSAHGLAGAVDTQYF; DNA: TGTGCCAGCAGTGCCCACGGACTAGCGGGAGCGGTAGATACGCAGTATTTT
V: TRBV3-1; J: TRBJ2-7; D: TRBD1; size: few; length: 14; CDR3: CASSQGRGLGEQYF; DNA: TGTGCCAGCAGCCAGGGTAGGGGGCTGGGCGAGCAGTACTTC
V: TRBV5-1; J: TRBJ1-5; D: TRBD1; size: few; length: 14; CDR3: CASSSQGLNQPQHF; DNA: TGCGCCAGCAGCTCACAGGGGCTCAATCAGCCCCAGCATTTT
V: TRBV7-2; J: TRBJ2-5; D: TRBD2; size: few; length: 15; CDR3: CASSLVGGGGETQYF; DNA: TGTGCCAGCAGCTTAGTAGGCGGCGGGGGGGAGACCCAGTACTTC
V: TRBV20-1; J: TRBJ2-7; D: TRBD2; size: NA; length: 17; CDR3: CSARDRAGLAGSYEQYF; DNA: TGCAGTGCTAGAGACCGAGCCGGACTAGCGGGTTCCTACGAGCAGTACTTC
V: TRBV4-2; J: TRBJ2-3; D: TRBD2; size: NA; length: 16; CDR3: CASSQVQREGTDTQYF; DNA: TGTGCCAGCAGCCAAGTCCAGCGGGAGGGCACAGATACGCAGTATTTT
V: TRBV7-2; J: TRBJ1-6; D: NA; size: few; length: 15; CDR3: CASSPDSGENSPLHF; DNA: TGTGCCAGCAGTCCCGATTCGGGGGAGAATTCACCCCTCCACTTT
V: TRBV6-6; J: TRBJ2-7; D: NA; size: many; length: 14; CDR3: CASTETDGSYEQYF; DNA: TGTGCCAGCACGGAGACAGACGGCTCCTACGAGCAGTACTTC
V: TRBV29-1; J: TRBJ2-2; D: TRBD1; size: many; length: 14; CDR3: CSVATGGHTGELFF; DNA: TGCAGCGTCGCAACAGGGGGCCACACCGGGGAGCTGTTTTTT
V: TRBV7-9; J: TRBJ2-2; D: TRBD1; size: NA; length: 15; CDR3: CASSLETGITGELFF; DNA: TGTGCCAGCAGCTTAGAGACAGGGATTACCGGGGAGCTGTTTTTT
V: TRBV6-2/TRBV6-3; J: TRBJ1-2; D: NA; size: NA; length: 12; CDR3: CASSWSAHGYTF; DNA: TGTGCCAGCAGCTGGTCAGCCCATGGCTACACCTTC
V: TRBV7-2; J: TRBJ2-7; D: NA; size: few; length: 16; CDR3: CASSLAGKVASYEQYF; DNA: TGTGCCAGCAGCTTAGCCGGGAAGGTAGCCTCCTACGAGCAGTACTTC
V: TRBV3-1; J: TRBJ1-1; D: TRBD1; size: NA; length: 12; CDR3: CASSYGTGEAFF; DNA: TGTGCCAGCAGCTACGGGACAGGGGAAGCTTTCTTT
V: TRBV14; J: TRBJ2-5; D: TRBD2; size: few; length: 18; CDR3: CASSQGTLTSSILETQYF; DNA: TGTGCCAGCAGCCAAGGGACCTTGACTAGCTCTATTTTGGAGACCCAGTACTTC
V: TRBV7-9; J: TRBJ2-5; D: NA; size: NA; length: 14; CDR3: CASSSLRGQETQYF; DNA: TGTGCCAGCAGCTCCTTGCGAGGTCAAGAGACCCAGTACTTC
V: TRBV10-3; J: TRBJ1-3; D: NA; size: NA; length: 15; CDR3: CAISEVPYSGNTIYF; DNA: TGTGCCATCAGTGAGGTACCTTACTCTGGAAACACCATATATTTT